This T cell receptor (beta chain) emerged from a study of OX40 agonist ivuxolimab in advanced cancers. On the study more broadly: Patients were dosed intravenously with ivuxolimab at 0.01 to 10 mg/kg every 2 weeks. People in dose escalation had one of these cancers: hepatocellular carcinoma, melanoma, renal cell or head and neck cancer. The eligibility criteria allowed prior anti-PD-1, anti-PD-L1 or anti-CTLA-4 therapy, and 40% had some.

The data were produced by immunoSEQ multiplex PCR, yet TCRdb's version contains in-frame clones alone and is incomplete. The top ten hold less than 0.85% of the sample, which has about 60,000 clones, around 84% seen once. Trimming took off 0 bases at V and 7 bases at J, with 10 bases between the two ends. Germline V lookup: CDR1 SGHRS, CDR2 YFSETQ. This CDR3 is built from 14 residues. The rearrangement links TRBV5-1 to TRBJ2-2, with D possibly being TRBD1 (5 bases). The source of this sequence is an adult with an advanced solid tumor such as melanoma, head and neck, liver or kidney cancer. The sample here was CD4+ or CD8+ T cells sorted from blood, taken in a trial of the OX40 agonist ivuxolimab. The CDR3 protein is CASSLGGLNGELFF. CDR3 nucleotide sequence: TGCGCCAGCAGCTTGGGGGGCCTTAACGGGGAGCTGTTTTTT. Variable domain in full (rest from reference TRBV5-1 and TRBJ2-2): KAGVTQTPRYLIKTRGQQVTLSCSPISGHRSVSWYQQTPGQGLQFLFEYFSETQRNKGNFPGRFSGRQFSNSRSEMNVSTLELGDSALYLCASSLGGLNGELFFGEGSRLTVL.